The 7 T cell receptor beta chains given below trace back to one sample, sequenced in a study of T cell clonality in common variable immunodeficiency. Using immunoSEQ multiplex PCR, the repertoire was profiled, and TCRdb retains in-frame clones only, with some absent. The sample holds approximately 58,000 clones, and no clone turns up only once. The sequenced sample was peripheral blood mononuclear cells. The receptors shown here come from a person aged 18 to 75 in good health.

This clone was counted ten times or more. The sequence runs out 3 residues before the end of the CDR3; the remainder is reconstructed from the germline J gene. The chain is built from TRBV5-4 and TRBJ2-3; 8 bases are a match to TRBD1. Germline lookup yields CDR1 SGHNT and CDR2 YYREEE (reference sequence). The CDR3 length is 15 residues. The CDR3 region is CASSLSRGRGETQYF. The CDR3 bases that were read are TGTGCCAGCAGCTTGTCCAGGGGGCGCGGGGAGACG.

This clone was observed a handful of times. The CDR3 reads CSARKAATYEQYF. CDR3 DNA (partial): TGCAGTGCTAGAAAAGCTGCGACCTACGAG. The chain links TRBV20-1 to TRBJ2-7; no clear D. The CDR3 goes on 3 residues after the read ends, and that part is filled in from the germline J gene. The germline gives CDR1 DFQATT, CDR2 SNEGSKA (reference sequence). This CDR3 comprises 13 residues. V lost 2 bases and J 2 bases, leaving 10 bases between the germline ends.

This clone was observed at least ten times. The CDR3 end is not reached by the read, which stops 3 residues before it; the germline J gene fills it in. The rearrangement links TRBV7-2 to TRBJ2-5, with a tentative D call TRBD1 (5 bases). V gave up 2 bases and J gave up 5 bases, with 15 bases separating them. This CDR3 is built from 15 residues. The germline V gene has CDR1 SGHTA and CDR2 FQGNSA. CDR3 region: CASSLTGRAEETQYF. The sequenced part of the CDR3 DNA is TGTGCCAGCAGCTTAACCGGCAGGGCGGAGGAGACC.

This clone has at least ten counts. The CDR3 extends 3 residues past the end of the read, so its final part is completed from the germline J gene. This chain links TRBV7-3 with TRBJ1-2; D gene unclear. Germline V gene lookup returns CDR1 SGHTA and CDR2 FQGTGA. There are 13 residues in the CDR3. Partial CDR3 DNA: TGTGCCAGCAGCTCCTCGGAGGCGGGCGGC. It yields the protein CASSSSEAGG. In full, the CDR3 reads CASSSSEAGGYTF.

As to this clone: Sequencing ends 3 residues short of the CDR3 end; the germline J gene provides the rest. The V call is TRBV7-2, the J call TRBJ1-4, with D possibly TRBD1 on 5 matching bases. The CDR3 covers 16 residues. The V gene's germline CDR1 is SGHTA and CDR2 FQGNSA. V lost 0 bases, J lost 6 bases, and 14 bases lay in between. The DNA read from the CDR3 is TGTGCCAGCAGCTTAGCGGTTAATAGGGGTGATGAAAAA. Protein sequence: CASSLAVNRGDEK. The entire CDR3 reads CASSLAVNRGDEKLFF.

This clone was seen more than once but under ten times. The chain's CDR3 is CASSRTGIYTRGANVLTF. Incomplete CDR3 DNA: TGTGCCAGCTCACGGACAGGGATTTATACTCGAGGGGCCAACGTC. The rearrangement joins TRBV18 to TRBJ2-6; 8 bases fit TRBD1. The CDR3 is cut off 3 residues early in the read; its end comes from the germline J gene. The V gene's germline CDR1 is KGHSH and CDR2 LQKENI. The J segment lost 4 bases and the V segment lost 4 bases, leaving 12 bases of the junction unmatched. The CDR3 extends over 18 amino acids.

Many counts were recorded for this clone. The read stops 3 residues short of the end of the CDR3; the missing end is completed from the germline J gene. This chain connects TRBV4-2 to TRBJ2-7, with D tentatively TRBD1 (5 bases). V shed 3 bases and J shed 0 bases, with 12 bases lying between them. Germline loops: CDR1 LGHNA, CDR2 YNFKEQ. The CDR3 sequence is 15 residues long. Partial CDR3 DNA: TGTGCCAGCAGCCATGGACAACCCAACTCCTACGAG. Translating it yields CASSHGQPNSYE. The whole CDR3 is CASSHGQPNSYEQYF.